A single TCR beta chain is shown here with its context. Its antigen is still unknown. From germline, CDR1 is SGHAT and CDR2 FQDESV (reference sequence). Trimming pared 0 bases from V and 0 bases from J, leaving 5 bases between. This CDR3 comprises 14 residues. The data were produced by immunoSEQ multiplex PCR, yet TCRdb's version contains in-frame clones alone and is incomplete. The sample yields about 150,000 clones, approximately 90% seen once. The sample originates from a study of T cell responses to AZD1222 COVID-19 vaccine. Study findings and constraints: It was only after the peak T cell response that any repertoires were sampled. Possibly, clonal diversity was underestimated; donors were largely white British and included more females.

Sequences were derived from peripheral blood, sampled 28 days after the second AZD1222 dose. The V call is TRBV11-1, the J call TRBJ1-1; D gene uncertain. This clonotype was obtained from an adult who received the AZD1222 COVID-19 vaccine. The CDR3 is CASSLAGMNTEAFF. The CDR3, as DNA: TGTGCCAGCAGCTTAGCGGGGATGAACACTGAAGCTTTCTTT.